This TCR beta chain was recorded in a study of OX40 agonist ivuxolimab in advanced cancers. As for this clone: Its matching antigen is unknown.

The CDR3 length is 17 residues. V was shortened by 2 bases and J by 2 bases, with 16 bases between the two germline ends. CDR1 and CDR2 (germline): KGHSY, FQNENV. Measured with immunoSEQ multiplex PCR; TCRdb has only the in-frame clones, and not every one. This sample has under 95,000 clones, with more than 75% found just once. Notes on the study in general: Among the lowest peripheral clonal expansion occurred in 0.1-3.0 mg/kg partial responders.

This clonotype was sampled from an adult with an advanced solid tumor such as melanoma, head and neck, liver or kidney cancer. Material: CD4+ or CD8+ T cells sorted from blood, obtained in a trial of the OX40 agonist ivuxolimab. This chain uses TRBV16 with TRBJ1-3; D gene ambiguous. The DNA of the CDR3 is TGTGCCAGCAGCCAAGGTAGAGGCATAATAACTGGAAACACCATATATTTT. Translating gives CASSQGRGIITGNTIYF.